This T cell receptor (beta chain) derives from a study of persistence of HIV-infected CD4 T cells. Study at large: Blood samples, up to about 180 mL, came from multiple time points, except two leukapheresis donors sampled once.

The immunoSEQ assay was version 4, run in survey mode. Data came from immunoSEQ multiplex PCR; TCRdb stores just in-frame clones and leaves some out. The repertoire holds 7,500 to 8,500 clones, 55% to 65% seen once, with 15% to 20% in the top ten. Lysates of CMV-infected fibroblasts at 10 ug/mL stimulated these cells. Sorting of responding CD4+ T cells relied on upregulated CD40 ligand together with CD69. Donors were HIV-1-infected adults who began suppressive ART during chronic infection. The germline V gene encodes CDR1 SGHVS and CDR2 FQNEAQ. Trimming at V came to 2 bases and at J to 4 bases, leaving 13 bases not matched to a gene. This CDR3 region has 18 residues. In its sample, this clone is medium-sized. Its antigen remains unknown.

Source: CD4+ T cells sorted from PBMCs after approximately 20-hour stimulation, taken from a patient who received antiretroviral therapy. The TCR sequence derives from an adult man with HIV who was CMV-seropositive. V gene TRBV7-8 combines with J gene TRBJ2-2, with 7 bases fitting TRBD1. CDR3 in amino acids: CASSLRPTGEKGTGELFF. The CDR3 DNA reads as TGTGCCAGCAGCTTAAGACCCACAGGGGAAAAGGGCACCGGGGAGCTGTTTTTT. The variable domain in full, completed from reference TRBV7-8 and TRBJ2-2, reads GAGVSQSPRYKVAKRGQDVALRCDPISGHVSLFWYQQALGQGPEFLTYFQNEAQLDKSGLPSDRFFAERPEGSVSTLKIQRTQQEDSAVYLCASSLRPTGEKGTGELFFGEGSRLTVL.